The subject of this entry is one T cell receptor beta chain. Its antigen is unidentified. CDR1 is SGHDT, CDR2 YYEEEE, per germline. The CDR3 runs to 16 residues. The V gene lost 4 bases and the J gene lost 2 bases, with 13 bases spanning the gap. The data were obtained in a study of post-analysis software for immune sequencing data. Study background: Clinical courses comprised relapsing-remitting, secondary progressive and progressive-relapsing multiple sclerosis. Overall study findings and caveats: Elevated frequency relative to controls characterized several TRBV segments in patients, TRBV5-6, TRBV5-1 and TRBV20-1 among them. People with multiple sclerosis had a significantly lower normalized Chao1 diversity than controls did. Strong co-clustering by F measure was seen for same-batch samples.

Unique molecular identifiers were carried by the TCR beta cDNA libraries. A population of about 0.9 to 10 million T cells gave rise to around 480,000 cDNA molecules. MiXCR, applied by TCRdb to the PCR reads, yields one record per CDR3 protein. The sample has roughly 870,000 distinct CDR3 sequences; approximately 53% are singletons. This receptor was identified in a girl aged 10 to 17 with multiple sclerosis. The material sequenced was blood. The gene calls are TRBV5-6 and TRBJ2-6; D remains unclear. CDR3 bases: TGTGCCAGCAGCCCGCTACACCGCCCTGGGGCCAACGTCCTGACTTTC. This gives the protein CASSPLHRPGANVLTF.